This entry lists 11 T cell receptor beta chains sequenced from one sample in a study of blood T cell repertoires in COVID-19. The table came from immunoSEQ multiplex PCR; TCRdb's copy has only in-frame clones and leaves some out. The sample comprises around 240,000 clones, roughly 85% of which are singletons, and less than 2.5% rests with the top ten. Material: PBMCs or T cells enriched from blood (not recorded which). Every receptor here comes from a woman in her fifties or sixties who had recovered from COVID-19.

V gene TRBV28 combines with J gene TRBJ2-3; D is possibly TRBD2 (6 bases). This CDR3 spans 15 amino acids. Per germline, CDR1 MDHEN and CDR2 SYDVKM. V gave up 3 bases and J gave up 7 bases, with 17 bases separating them. CDR3 protein: CASSFPPGEPHTQYF. Here the CDR3 DNA reads TGTGCCAGCAGTTTCCCGCCGGGGGAGCCACATACGCAGTATTTT.

The chain has TRBV10-1 and TRBJ1-3; perhaps TRBD1 as D (6 bases). CDR3 length equals 13 residues. The V gene's germline CDR1 is WNHNN and CDR2 SYGVQD (reference sequence). Trimming left V 4 bases short and J 5 bases short, with 9 bases between. The CDR3 coding sequence is TGCGCCAGCAGTGGACAGGTCCGAAACACCATATATTTT. Translating it yields CASSGQVRNTIYF.

The genes are TRBV28 and TRBJ1-1; no firm D call. Per the germline V gene, CDR1 is MDHEN and CDR2 is SYDVKM. V lost 7 bases and J 1 base, leaving 10 bases between the germline ends. This CDR3 is 13 amino acids long. CDR3 region: CASTSRPNTEAFF. Here the CDR3 DNA reads TGTGCCAGCACCTCGCGTCCGAACACTGAAGCTTTCTTT.

The chain combines TRBV5-1 with TRBJ2-7, with a possible D match to TRBD2 (6 bases). CDR3 length: 14 amino acids. Germline V gives CDR1 SGHRS, CDR2 YFSETQ. The V end was cut by 2 bases, the J end by 0 bases, with 9 bases between. CDR3 DNA sequence: TGCGCCAGCAGCTTAGGCGGGGACTCCTACGAGCAGTACTTC. Translation: CASSLGGDSYEQYF.

The genes are TRBV3-1 (or the pseudogene TRBV3-2) and TRBJ1-2; no clear D. V shed 3 bases and J shed 2 bases, with 7 bases lying between them. The CDR3 covers 13 residues. The germline CDR1 and CDR2 sequences are LGHDT and YNNKEL (reference sequence). CDR3 residues: CASSHSKNYGYTF. The CDR3 nucleotides are TGTGCCAGCAGCCATTCCAAAAACTATGGCTACACCTTC.

V is TRBV12-3 or TRBV12-4 and J is TRBJ1-2; tentatively, D is TRBD1 (5 bases). The ends were cut back, 3 bases at V and 6 bases at J, with 11 bases in the middle. This CDR3 has 13 amino acids. The DNA of the CDR3 is TGTGCCAGCAGTTTGGGAGGGGTTGATGGCTACACCTTC. This sequence encodes CASSLGGVDGYTF.

The chain is built from TRBV29-1 and TRBJ2-1; D not certain. The CDR3 runs to 15 residues. Deletions cut 4 bases from V and 5 bases from J, with 18 bases between. CDR1 is SQVTM, CDR2 ANQGSEA, per germline. CDR3 region: CSVVISGGTHNEQFF. The CDR3 nucleotides read TGCAGCGTTGTTATCTCCGGCGGCACACACAATGAGCAGTTCTTC.

The rearrangement uses TRBV5-1 and TRBJ1-5; a possible D gene is TRBD1 (5 bases). The V gene lost 0 bases and the J gene lost 6 bases, with 19 bases spanning the gap. CDR3 length: 17 amino acids. Germline values: CDR1 SGHRS, CDR2 YFSETQ. The CDR3 DNA reads as TGCGCCAGCAGCTTGGCCCCCCGTAGTGGGGGGATTCAGCCCCAGCATTTT. Residues: CASSLAPRSGGIQPQHF.

In its sample, this clone was seen a few times. The CDR3 is CASSYSKTGGTEAFF. Written as DNA, the CDR3 is TGTGCCAGCAGTTATTCGAAGACAGGCGGAACTGAAGCTTTCTTT. This chain connects TRBV6-5 to TRBJ1-1; D might be TRBD1 (6 bases). The germline V gene encodes CDR1 MNHEY and CDR2 SVGAGI. The CDR3 runs 15 residues. Trimming stripped 3 bases from V and 5 bases from J, with 16 bases between.

This clone has just one count. An end of the junction does not agree with germline; a read error may underlie this. The chain uses TRBV27 and TRBJ2-4; 8 bases align to TRBD2. Looked up from germline, CDR1 is MNHEY and CDR2 is SMNVEV (reference sequence). This CDR3 comprises 15 residues. CDR3 region: CASSLFSGIPVRLFF. CDR3 nucleotide sequence: TGTGCCAGCAGTCTATTTAGCGGGATCCCTGTTCGGCTGTTCTTC.

The chain recombines TRBV6-1 with TRBJ2-1; tentative D call: TRBD1 (5 bases). The ends were cut back, 1 base at V and 12 bases at J, with 7 bases in the middle. The CDR3 runs 11 residues. Germline-derived CDR1 and CDR2 are MNHNS and SASEGT. CDR3: CASSEDRPQFF. CDR3 in DNA: TGTGCCAGCAGTGAAGACAGGCCGCAGTTCTTC.